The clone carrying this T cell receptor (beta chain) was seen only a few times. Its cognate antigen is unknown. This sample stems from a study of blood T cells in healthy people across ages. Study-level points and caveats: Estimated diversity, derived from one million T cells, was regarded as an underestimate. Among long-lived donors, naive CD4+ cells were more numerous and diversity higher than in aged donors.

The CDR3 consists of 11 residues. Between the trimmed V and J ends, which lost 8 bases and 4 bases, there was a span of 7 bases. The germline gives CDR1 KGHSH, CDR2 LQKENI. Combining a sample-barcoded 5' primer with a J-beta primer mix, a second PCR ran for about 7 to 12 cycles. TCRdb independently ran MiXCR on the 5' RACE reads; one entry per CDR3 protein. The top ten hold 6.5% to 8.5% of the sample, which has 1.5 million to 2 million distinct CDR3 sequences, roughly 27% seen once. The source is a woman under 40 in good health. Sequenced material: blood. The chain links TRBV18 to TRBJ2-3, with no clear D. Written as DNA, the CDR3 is TGTGCCAGCCGAAATCCAGATACGCAGTATTTT. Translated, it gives CASRNPDTQYF.